This T cell receptor (beta chain) came from a study of cytomegalovirus exposure and HLA in healthy donors. Across the study: The study's early data release held about 85 million unique TCRs from HLA-typed donors.

CDR1 SGHRS and CDR2 YFSETQ come from the germline V gene. The CDR3 loop spans 15 amino acids. Trimming pared 2 bases from V and 8 bases from J, leaving 19 bases between. PCR was performed using 60 Vbeta and 13 Jbeta primers. Sequencing used immunoSEQ multiplex PCR; TCRdb keeps in-frame clones, though not all of them. The sample shows approximately 100,000 clones, about 74% of them seen only once. Overall study findings and caveats: The HLA-A and HLA-B alleles of most subjects were reportedly predicted accurately from TCR beta sequences. Earlier analysis looked at TCR beta V segments, and most were productive about 87% or about 30% of the time. Across all donors, roughly uniform sequencing depth was an assumption of the presence/absence analyses.

A remark on this clone: Its antigen is as yet unknown.

Source material: PBMCs. The chain combines TRBV5-1 with TRBJ1-2, with D hard to call. This clonotype originated in a female donor in good health and CMV-seronegative. In DNA form, the CDR3 reads TGCGCCAGCAGCTTCGGGAGACGGGATGTTGGAGGCTACACCTTC. Amino acid sequence: CASSFGRRDVGGYTF.